A selection of T cell receptor beta chains follows, all from one sample in a study of technical replicates of blood from a handful of donors. The repertoire was sequenced with immunoSEQ multiplex PCR; TCRdb's copy has only in-frame clones and lacks some. The sample lists under 85,000 clones, 95% to 98% occurring once. The specimen was T cells isolated from PBMCs. The receptors stem from a human donor in good health. The CDR3 runs from the conserved cysteine through the conserved F or W. The D gene is left open where the match is weak. For some rows the clone size is stated as once, few or many, or as a class when expanded; others skip it.

once,TRBD1,TRBJ1-2,TRBV28,TGTGCCAGCAAATCAGGGGGAGGTGGCTACACCTTC,CASKSGGGGYTF
NA,NA,TRBJ2-7,TRBV6-5,TGTGCCAGCAGTTACGAGGACAGTGCCTACGAGCAGTACTTC,CASSYEDSAYEQYF
NA,TRBD1,TRBJ1-5,TRBV28,TGTGCCAGCACCACAGGGGGCGGCAATCAGCCCCAGCATTTT,CASTTGGGNQPQHF
NA,NA,TRBJ1-5,TRBV5-6,TGTGCCAGCAGGATGGCCGGGGGCAATCAGCCCCAGCATTTT,CASRMAGGNQPQHF
once,TRBD1,TRBJ2-7,TRBV11-3,TGTGCCAGCAGCTTTCGAATCGGACAGGGACAGTACTTC,CASSFRIGQGQYF
NA,TRBD2,TRBJ2-1,TRBV27,TGTGCCAGCAGCACAGCTCTAGCGGAGGGCTACAATGAGCAGTTCTTC,CASSTALAEGYNEQFF
NA,TRBD1,TRBJ1-1,TRBV29-1,TGCAGCGTCGACAGGGGGGGTTTGAAGACTGAAGCTTTCTTT,CSVDRGGLKTEAFF
NA,TRBD1,TRBJ2-7,TRBV6-1,TGTGCCAGCAGGGAAGGGACAGGGGTCTCCTACGAGCAGTACTTC,CASREGTGVSYEQYF
NA,NA,TRBJ1-5,TRBV28,TGTGCCAGCAGTTTATCGGGCGGGGTCGGTAATAGCAATCAGCCCCAGCATTTT,CASSLSGGVGNSNQPQHF
NA,NA,TRBJ1-1,TRBV9,TGTGCCAGCAGGGGAGGGGTAAGCGCTGAAGCTTTCTTT,CASRGGVSAEAFF
NA,NA,TRBJ1-2,TRBV7-9,TGTGCCAGCAGCTTAGAAGGCAGGGCAAACTATGGCTACACCTTC,CASSLEGRANYGYTF
NA,NA,TRBJ2-7,TRBV7-6,TGTGCCAGCAGCTCCGTACAGGGATCCTACGAGCAGTACTTC,CASSSVQGSYEQYF
few,TRBD2,TRBJ2-7,TRBV13,TGTGCCAGCAGCTTACCCCGAACTAGCGGGAGCCTCCGGGACGCACCTGCCTACGAGCAGTACTTC,CASSLPRTSGSLRDAPAYEQYF
NA,NA,TRBJ2-1,TRBV9,TGTGCCAGCAACCTACTACAGGGCGAAAACAATGAGCAGTTCTTC,CASNLLQGENNEQFF
NA,NA,TRBJ2-2,TRBV7-6,TGTGCCAGCAGCTTAGAATTCATCAAGAGGGGGAAGAACACCGGGGAGCTGTTTTTT,CASSLEFIKRGKNTGELFF
NA,NA,TRBJ2-2,TRBV10-1,TGCGCCAGCCTCGCAGAAAACACCGGGGAGCTGTTTTTT,CASLAENTGELFF
NA,NA,TRBJ2-1,TRBV15,TGTGCCACCAGCAAGGGAAGGGGCGATTTCTACAATGAGCAGTTCTTC,CATSKGRGDFYNEQFF
NA,NA,TRBJ1-3,TRBV4-1,TGCGCCAGCAGCCAAGATGAAAGGGCGGGAAAATCTGGAAACACCATATATTTT,CASSQDERAGKSGNTIYF
NA,NA,TRBJ2-5,TRBV7-6,TGTGCCAGCAGCTTGCGAACAGAAGAAGAGACCCAGTACTTC,CASSLRTEEETQYF
NA,NA,TRBJ2-7,TRBV4-2,TGTGCCAGCAGCCAAGAGGTCGGGGGAACCTACGAGCAGTACTTC,CASSQEVGGTYEQYF
NA,NA,TRBJ2-2,TRBV9,TGTGCCAGCAGCCCCCTCCCCAGGGGATACACCGGGGAGCTGTTTTTT,CASSPLPRGYTGELFF
NA,NA,TRBJ2-7,TRBV19,TGTGCCAGTAGTCCCGACTTGGACTCCTACGAGCAGTACTTC,CASSPDLDSYEQYF
NA,TRBD2,TRBJ2-1,TRBV10-2,TGCGCCAGCAGTACAAGACTAGCGGGGACATACAATGAGCAGTTCTTC,CASSTRLAGTYNEQFF
few,TRBD2,TRBJ2-3,TRBV6-1,TGTGCCAGCAGTGAAGCTAGCGGGGGGCCAGATACGCAGTATTTT,CASSEASGGPDTQYF
NA,TRBD1,TRBJ2-5,TRBV27,TGTGCCAGTCAGGGGGCGGGGGAGACCCAGTACTTC,CASQGAGETQYF
NA,TRBD2,TRBJ2-1,TRBV4-1,TGCGCCAGCAGCCAAGTAGCGGGAGTCGGCAATGAGCAGTTCTTC,CASSQVAGVGNEQFF
NA,NA,TRBJ1-6,TRBV5-6,TGTGCCAGCAGCCCACTCGGCGGGGGCGGGTGGGCACCCCTCCACTTT,CASSPLGGGGWAPLHF
NA,NA,TRBJ2-3,TRBV5-6,TGTGCCAGCGACTTATGGGGGGTAGATACGCAGTATTTT,CASDLWGVDTQYF
NA,TRBD2,TRBJ2-1,TRBV28,TGTGCCAGCAGTCCGACTAGCGGGAGTGTAAATGAGCAGTTCTTC,CASSPTSGSVNEQFF
once,NA,TRBJ2-1,TRBV30,TGTGCCTGGAGTGGAGGGAATGAGCAGTTCTTC,CAWSGGNEQFF
NA,TRBD1,TRBJ2-3,TRBV19,TGTGCCAGTACCTATGACAGGGGGTCTAGCACAGATACGCAGTATTTT,CASTYDRGSSTDTQYF
once,TRBD1,TRBJ2-7,TRBV20-1,TGCAGTGCGACCGACAGGGCCGAGCAGTACTTC,CSATDRAEQYF
once,NA,TRBJ2-1,TRBV25-1,TGTGCCAGCAGTGGGACCGCACTAGGGACTTTTTTGGGTGAGCAGTTCTTC,CASSGTALGTFLGEQFF
once,NA,TRBJ2-7,TRBV18,TGTGCCAGCTCACCAACAAGCGACGAGCAGTACTTC,CASSPTSDEQYF
once,TRBD1,TRBJ2-2,TRBV10-1,TGCGCCAGCAGTGGAGGGGACAGGGGGGCGAACACCGGGGAGCTGTTTTTT,CASSGGDRGANTGELFF
NA,TRBD1,TRBJ2-1,TRBV19,TGTGCCAGCAAGTATAGGGTAGGGACAGTATTATACAATGAGCAGTTCTTC,CASKYRVGTVLYNEQFF
NA,NA,TRBJ2-1,TRBV13,TGTGCCAGCAGGCAAACTAGCAATGAGCAGTTCTTC,CASRQTSNEQFF
NA,NA,TRBJ2-3,TRBV6-6,TGTGCCAGCAGTCCCGGGACAAGTAACACAGATACGCAGTATTTT,CASSPGTSNTDTQYF
NA,NA,TRBJ1-2,TRBV6-5,TGTGCCAGCAGTTACTCAGCAGGGCACTATGGCTACACCTTC,CASSYSAGHYGYTF
once,NA,TRBJ1-4,TRBV6-1,TGTGCCAGCAGGGAGAGACGGCTTAATGAAAAACTGTTTTTT,CASRERRLNEKLFF